The 14 T cell receptor beta chains below come from one sample, sequenced in a study of T cell responses to AZD1222 COVID-19 vaccine. The assay was immunoSEQ multiplex PCR, and TCRdb's table has in-frame clones only and misses some. The sample has fewer than 150,000 clones, nearly 90% seen once. The sequences come from peripheral blood, collected 28 days after the second AZD1222 dose. The receptors shown here come from an adult who received the AZD1222 COVID-19 vaccine.

The rearrangement uses TRBV2 and TRBJ1-2; 8 bases align to TRBD1. CDR1 and CDR2 (germline): SNHLY, FYNNEI. The CDR3 runs 14 residues. The ends lost 6 bases at V and 6 bases at J; junction bases unmatched: 9. CDR3 nucleotide sequence: TGTGCCAGCAGAAATACCGGGACAGGAGATGGCTACACCTTC. It is translated as CASRNTGTGDGYTF.

The chain couples TRBV30 to TRBJ2-1; tentative D call: TRBD1 (6 bases). Germline loops: CDR1 GTSNPN, CDR2 SVGIG (reference sequence). Trimming took off 2 bases at V and 4 bases at J, with 15 bases between the two ends. The CDR3 length is 15 residues. The CDR3 protein is CAWSLGWGPYNEQFF. In nucleotides, the CDR3 is TGTGCCTGGAGTCTGGGGTGGGGGCCGTACAATGAGCAGTTCTTC.

This clone was recorded a few times. The gene calls are TRBV19 and TRBJ1-2; no definite D call. CDR3 size: 15 residues. V was pared by 1 base and J by 0 bases, with 9 bases between. CDR1 is LNHDA, CDR2 SQIVND, per germline (reference sequence). The CDR3 region has the DNA TGTGCCAGTAGTATAGGGACCGGTTCTAACTATGGCTACACCTTC. The encoded protein is CASSIGTGSNYGYTF.

V gene TRBV12-3 or TRBV12-4 combines with J gene TRBJ1-1; D is uncertain. V gave up 5 bases and J gave up 1 base, with 8 bases separating them. This CDR3 has 13 amino acids. The CDR3 loop is CASSQHENTEAFF. The CDR3 DNA sequence: TGTGCCAGCAGTCAGCATGAGAACACTGAAGCTTTCTTT.

This clone showed up just a few times. The chain links TRBV19 to TRBJ1-1; D uncertain. The CDR3 runs to 14 residues. The germline V gene encodes CDR1 LNHDA and CDR2 SQIVND (reference sequence). Trimming removed 4 bases from V and 6 bases from J, with 15 bases in between. The CDR3 is CASSNYWLGSEAFF. CDR3 DNA: TGTGCCAGTAGTAATTATTGGCTGGGGTCTGAAGCTTTCTTT. Supplemented by reference TRBV19 and TRBJ1-1, the full variable domain reads DGGITQSPKYLFRKEGQNVTLSCEQNLNHDAMYWYRQDPGQGLRLIYYSQIVNDFQKGDIAEGYSVSREKKESFPLTVTSAQKNPTAFYLCASSNYWLGSEAFFGQGTRLTVV.

Of note for this clone: One junction end does not reproduce the germline sequence, and a read error may be involved. The J gene is TRBJ2-5, the V gene TRBV7-7, with 8 nucleotides matching TRBD1. Germline V gene lookup returns CDR1 SSHAT and CDR2 FNYEAQ (reference sequence). There are 15 residues in the CDR3. The CDR3 here is CASSLQGGLAETQYF. Here the CDR3 DNA reads TGTGCTAGCAGCTTACAGGGGGGCCTCGCAGAGACCCAGTACTTC.

This clone was picked up one time. The V gene is TRBV5-1, the J gene TRBJ2-3; D is undetermined. From germline, CDR1 is SGHRS and CDR2 YFSETQ. The length of the CDR3 is 14 residues. Trimming removed 1 base from V and 4 bases from J, with 10 bases in between. The CDR3 DNA reads as TGCGCCAGCAGCTTGAGCGTCCACGCAGATACGCAGTATTTT. It is translated as CASSLSVHADTQYF.

CDR3 in amino acids: CASSLGTGLWQFF. CDR3 nucleotides: TGCGCCAGCAGCTTGGGGACAGGGTTGTGGCAGTTCTTC. J is TRBJ2-1 and V is TRBV5-1; 8 positions agree with TRBD1. Germline CDR1 and CDR2: SGHRS and YFSETQ. With 0 bases clipped from V and 12 bases from J, the junction kept 5 bases outside the gene matches. There are 13 residues in the CDR3.

The V gene is TRBV5-4, the J gene TRBJ2-3, with a weak D call TRBD2 (7 bases). The germline CDR1 and CDR2 sequences are SGHNT and YYREEE (reference sequence). The length of the CDR3 is 16 residues. V lost 4 bases and J lost 3, with 18 bases in between. The chain's CDR3 is CASSGGLAEVTDTQYF. The CDR3 DNA sequence: TGTGCCAGCAGCGGGGGGCTAGCGGAAGTAACAGATACGCAGTATTTT.

The chain has TRBV18 and TRBJ2-5; D remains unclear. Deletions cut 1 base from V and 5 bases from J, with 11 bases between. Germline V gene sequence: CDR1 KGHSH, CDR2 LQKENI. The CDR3 sequence is 14 residues long. The CDR3 sequence: CASSPQAGRETQYF. The CDR3 nucleotides are TGTGCCAGCTCACCACAGGCTGGTCGGGAGACCCAGTACTTC.

This clone appeared a single time. The rearrangement joins TRBV20-1 to TRBJ1-4; D gene uncertain. The CDR3 is made up of 11 amino acids. Trimming took 7 bases from V and 4 from J, leaving 7 bases between them. Germline CDR1 and CDR2: DFQATT and SNEGSKA (reference sequence). In nucleotides, the CDR3 is TGCAGTGTCTGGAGTAATGAAAAACTGTTTTTT. It codes for CSVWSNEKLFF.

The chain carries TRBV7-2 and TRBJ1-2; TRBD1 might be the D (5 bases). V lost 5 bases and J lost 10, with 20 bases in between. This CDR3 has 14 residues. Germline V gene sequence: CDR1 SGHTA, CDR2 FQGNSA. The CDR3, as DNA: TGTGCCAGCAGCCCAGGGTCCCAGGGCGTACACTACACCTTC. Protein product: CASSPGSQGVHYTF.

About this clone: The sample carries other DNA sequences with the same CDR3. This chain connects TRBV3-1 (or the pseudogene TRBV3-2) to TRBJ1-1, with unresolved D. The V gene's germline CDR1 is LGHDT and CDR2 YNNKEL (reference sequence). This CDR3 region has 13 residues. Trimming took off 3 bases at V and 0 bases at J, with 5 bases between the two ends. In DNA form, the CDR3 reads TGTGCCAGCAGCCAGAGAGTGAACACTGAAGCTTTCTTT. Its translation is CASSQRVNTEAFF.

In nucleotides, the CDR3 is TGTGCCAGCAGCCCAGGGCAGGGTAACTATGGCTACACCTTC. Translation: CASSPGQGNYGYTF. V is TRBV7-8 and J is TRBJ1-2, with D perhaps matching TRBD1 (5 bases). The germline V gene encodes CDR1 SGHVS and CDR2 FQNEAQ. The CDR3 has 14 residues. V was shortened by 5 bases and J by 1 base, with 11 bases between the two germline ends.